This T cell receptor beta chain was observed in a study of blood T cell repertoires in COVID-19. Germline CDR1 reads LNHDA; CDR2 reads SQIVND (reference sequence). This CDR3 has 14 amino acids. V was trimmed by 8 bases and J by 3 bases, leaving 14 bases between them. A single count supports this clone. Repertoires were generated with immunoSEQ multiplex PCR, while TCRdb's copy carries only in-frame clones and drops some. The table records just over 350,000 clones, roughly 90% of them present only once. The sample comprised PBMCs or T cells enriched from blood (not recorded which). The rearrangement links TRBV19 to TRBJ2-1, with D possibly TRBD2 on 5 matching bases. The TCR was taken from a woman younger than 45 who had recovered from COVID-19. CDR3 amino acids: CASRRGLNYNEQFF. The CDR3 DNA reads TGTGCCAGTCGCAGAGGGCTAAACTACAATGAGCAGTTCTTC.